These 9 T cell receptor beta chains came from one sample sequenced in a study of blood T cells in healthy people across ages. The authors ran a second PCR of 7 to 11 cycles using a sample-barcoded 5' primer and a J-beta primer mix. TCRdb recomputed calls from the 5' RACE reads with MiXCR, one row per CDR3 protein. The sample lists approximately 780,000 distinct CDR3 sequences; 20% to 30% were seen once. The same sample was also studied in work on T cells of mothers and their children.

Sequenced input: blood. All receptors derive from a boy under 18 in good health.

Here the CDR3 reads CASRGPGPAYNEQFF. CDR3 DNA sequence: TGTGCCAGCAGGGGTCCGGGACCGGCCTACAATGAGCAGTTCTTC. J is TRBJ2-1 and V is TRBV12-3 or TRBV12-4; D assignment may be TRBD1 or TRBD2 (5 bases each). V lost 6 bases and J 2 bases, leaving 14 bases between the germline ends. The CDR3 is made up of 15 amino acids.

The chain links TRBV5-1 to TRBJ2-1, with D tentatively TRBD2 (6 bases). This CDR3 contains 15 residues. Germline lookup yields CDR1 SGHRS and CDR2 YFSETQ. V was cut by 4 bases and J by 4 bases, with 15 bases left in between. As DNA, the CDR3 is TGCGCCAGCAGCCCTCGGGTAGCGGTTTACAATGAGCAGTTCTTC. The encoded protein is CASSPRVAVYNEQFF.

This clonotype appeared a few times. The chain has TRBV5-1 and TRBJ2-3; 8 positions agree with TRBD2. The germline V gene encodes CDR1 SGHRS and CDR2 YFSETQ. J lost 8 bases, V lost 1 base, and 15 bases had no gene match. CDR3 length: 17 residues. CDR3: CASSLRSGGGPAGTQYF. DNA for the CDR3: TGCGCCAGCAGCTTGAGATCGGGCGGGGGGCCGGCAGGTACGCAGTATTTT.

The chain is built from TRBV24-1 and TRBJ2-2, with D hard to call. The CDR3 runs 13 residues. The V gene's germline CDR1 is KGHDR and CDR2 SFDVKD. With 6 bases removed from V and 3 bases from J, the gap between germline ends came to 7 bases. This CDR3 reads CATSQSYTGELFF. CDR3 sequence (DNA): TGTGCCACCAGTCAATCGTACACCGGGGAGCTGTTTTTT.

The chain employs TRBV5-1 and TRBJ2-6; D tentatively reads TRBD1 or TRBD2 (6 bases each). Trimming left V 3 bases short and J 0 bases short, with 22 bases between. Per the germline V gene, CDR1 is SGHRS and CDR2 is YFSETQ. CDR3 size: 20 residues. Written as DNA, the CDR3 is TGCGCCAGCAGCTGGATCTTGGAGGGGACACAAAGCTCTGGGGCCAACGTCCTGACTTTC. This encodes CASSWILEGTQSSGANVLTF.

The J gene is TRBJ2-7, the V gene TRBV20-1, with 8 bases that match TRBD2. CDR1 DFQATT and CDR2 SNEGSKA come from the germline V gene (reference sequence). Unmatched junction bases numbered 9, after V lost 1 base and J lost 4 bases. This CDR3 spans 15 amino acids. CDR3 protein: CSARVPAGAPYEQYF. Here the CDR3 DNA reads TGCAGTGCTAGAGTGCCAGCGGGGGCGCCATACGAGCAGTACTTC.

This clonotype has just a few counts. The V call is TRBV20-1, the J call TRBJ1-2, with D perhaps matching TRBD1 (5 bases). The CDR3 spans 14 residues. The germline gives CDR1 DFQATT, CDR2 SNEGSKA (reference sequence). Between the trimmed V and J ends, which lost 6 bases and 8 bases, there was a span of 22 bases. The chain's CDR3 is CSAERPQGGRGYTF. The CDR3 DNA is TGCAGTGCGGAGAGACCCCAGGGCGGTCGCGGCTACACCTTC.

The table lists this clonotype with a few counts. This chain connects TRBV4-2 to TRBJ2-7, with 9 positions matching TRBD2. Unmatched junction bases numbered 12, after V lost 3 bases and J lost 3 bases. The CDR3 is 17 amino acids. Germline CDR1 reads LGHNA; CDR2 reads YNFKEQ. The CDR3 coding sequence is TGTGCCAGCAGCCAGCCCTATGGGGGCGGGGGGGGCTACGAGCAGTACTTC. It is translated as CASSQPYGGGGGYEQYF.

The chain is built from TRBV18 and TRBJ2-5; no definite D call. The end of the DNA is better explained by TRBJ2-7, so the J call may be wrong. Germline V lookup: CDR1 KGHSH, CDR2 LQKENI. The CDR3 totals 16 residues. The CDR3 region is CASSPPVVQPSYEQYF. Here the CDR3 DNA reads TGTGCCAGCTCACCACCGGTGGTACAGCCCTCCTACGAGCAGTACTTC.